This T cell receptor (beta chain) was found in a study of shared clonotypes between healthy human individuals. Per the original data handling: Filtering of immunoSEQ junctional sequences could not match full-length read filtering. This table comes from immunoSEQ multiplex PCR, and its TCRdb copy is limited to in-frame clones, with some not included. V, J and clone size derive from that table, while D and trimming were established from the DNA sequence. The sample yields some 660,000 clones, roughly 73% seen once. This clone was picked up a small number of times. J lost 6 bases, V lost 7 bases, and 8 bases had no gene match. The germline CDR1 and CDR2 sequences are MDHEN and SYDVKM. This CDR3 is built from 13 residues.

The specimen sequenced was memory CD4+ T cells sorted from blood. Subset indicated: CD45RA-negative fraction. V and J are TRBV28 and TRBJ1-1, with 7 positions matching TRBD1. This TCR was recovered from a woman in her thirties in good health. Here the CDR3 reads CASNNRGLSEAFF. The DNA of the CDR3 is TGTGCCAGCAATAACAGGGGTCTGTCTGAAGCTTTCTTT.